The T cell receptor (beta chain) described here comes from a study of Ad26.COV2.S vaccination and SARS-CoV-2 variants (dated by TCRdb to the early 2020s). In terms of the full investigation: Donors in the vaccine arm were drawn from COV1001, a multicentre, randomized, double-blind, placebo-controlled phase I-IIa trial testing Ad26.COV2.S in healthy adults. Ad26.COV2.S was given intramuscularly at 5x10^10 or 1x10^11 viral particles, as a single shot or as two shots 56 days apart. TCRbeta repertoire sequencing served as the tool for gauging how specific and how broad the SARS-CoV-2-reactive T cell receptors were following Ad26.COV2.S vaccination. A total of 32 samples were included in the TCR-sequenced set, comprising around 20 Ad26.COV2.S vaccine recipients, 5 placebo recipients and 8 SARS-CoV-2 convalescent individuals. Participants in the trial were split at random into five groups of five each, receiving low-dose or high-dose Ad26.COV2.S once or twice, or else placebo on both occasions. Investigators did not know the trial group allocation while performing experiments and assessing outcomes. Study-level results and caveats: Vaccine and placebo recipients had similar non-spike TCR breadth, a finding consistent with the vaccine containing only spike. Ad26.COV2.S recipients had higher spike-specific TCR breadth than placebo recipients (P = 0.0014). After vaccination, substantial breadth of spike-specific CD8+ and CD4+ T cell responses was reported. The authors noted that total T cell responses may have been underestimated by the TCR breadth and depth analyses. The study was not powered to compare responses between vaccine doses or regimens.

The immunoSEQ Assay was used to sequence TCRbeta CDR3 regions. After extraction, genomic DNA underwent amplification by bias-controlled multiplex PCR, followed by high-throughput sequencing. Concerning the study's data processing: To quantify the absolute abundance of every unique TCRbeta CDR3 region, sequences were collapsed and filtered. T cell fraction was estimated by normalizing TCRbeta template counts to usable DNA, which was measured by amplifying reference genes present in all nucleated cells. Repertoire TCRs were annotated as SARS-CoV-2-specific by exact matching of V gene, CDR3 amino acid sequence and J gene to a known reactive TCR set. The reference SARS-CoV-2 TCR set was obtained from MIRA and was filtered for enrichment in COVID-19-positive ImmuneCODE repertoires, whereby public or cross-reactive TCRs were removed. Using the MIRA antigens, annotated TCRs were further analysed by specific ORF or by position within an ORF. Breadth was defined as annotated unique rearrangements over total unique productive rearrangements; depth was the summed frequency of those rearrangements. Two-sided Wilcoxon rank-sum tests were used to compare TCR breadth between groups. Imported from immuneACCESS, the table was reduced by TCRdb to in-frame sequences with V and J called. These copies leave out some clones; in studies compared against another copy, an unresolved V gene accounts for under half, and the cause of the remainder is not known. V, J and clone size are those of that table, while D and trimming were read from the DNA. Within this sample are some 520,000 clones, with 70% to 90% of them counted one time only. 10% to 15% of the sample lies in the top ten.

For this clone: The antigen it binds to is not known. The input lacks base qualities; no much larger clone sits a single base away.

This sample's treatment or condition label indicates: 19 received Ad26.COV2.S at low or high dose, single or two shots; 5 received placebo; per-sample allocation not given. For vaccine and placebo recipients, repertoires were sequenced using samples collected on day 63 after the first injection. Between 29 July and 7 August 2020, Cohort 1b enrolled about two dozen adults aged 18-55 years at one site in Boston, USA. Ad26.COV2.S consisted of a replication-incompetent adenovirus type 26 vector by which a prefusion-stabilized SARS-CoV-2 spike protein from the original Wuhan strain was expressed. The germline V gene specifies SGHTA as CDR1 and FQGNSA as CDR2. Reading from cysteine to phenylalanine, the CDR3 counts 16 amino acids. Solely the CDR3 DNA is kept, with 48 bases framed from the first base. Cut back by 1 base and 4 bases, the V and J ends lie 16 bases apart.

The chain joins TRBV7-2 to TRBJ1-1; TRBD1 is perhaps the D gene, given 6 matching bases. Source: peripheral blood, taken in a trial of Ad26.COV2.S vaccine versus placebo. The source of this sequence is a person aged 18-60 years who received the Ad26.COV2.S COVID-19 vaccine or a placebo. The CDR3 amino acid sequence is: CASSLEWGLTGTEAFF. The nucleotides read TGTGCCAGCAGCTTAGAGTGGGGGCTCACGGGCACTGAAGCTTTCTTT.